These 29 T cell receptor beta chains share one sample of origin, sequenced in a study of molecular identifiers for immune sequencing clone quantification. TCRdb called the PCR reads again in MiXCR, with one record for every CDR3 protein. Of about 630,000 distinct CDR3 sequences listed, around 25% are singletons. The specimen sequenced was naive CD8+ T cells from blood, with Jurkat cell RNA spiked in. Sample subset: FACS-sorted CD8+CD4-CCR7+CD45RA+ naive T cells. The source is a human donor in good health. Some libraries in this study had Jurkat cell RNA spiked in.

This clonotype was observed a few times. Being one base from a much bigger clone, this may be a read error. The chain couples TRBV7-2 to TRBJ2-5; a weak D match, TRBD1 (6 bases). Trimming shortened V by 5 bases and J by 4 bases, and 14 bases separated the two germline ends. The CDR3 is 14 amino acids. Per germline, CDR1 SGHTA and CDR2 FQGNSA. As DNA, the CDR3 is TGTGCCAGCAGCCTCCCGACAGGCCGAGAGACCCAGTACTTC. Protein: CASSLPTGRETQYF.

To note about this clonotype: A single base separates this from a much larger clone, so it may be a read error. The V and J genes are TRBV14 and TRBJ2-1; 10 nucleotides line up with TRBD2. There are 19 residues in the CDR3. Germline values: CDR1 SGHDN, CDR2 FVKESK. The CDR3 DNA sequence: TGTGCCAGCAGCCAACCCGTGGAGGCCAGCGGGAGGGCCCGTCAAGAGCAGTCCTTC. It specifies CASSQPVEASGRARQEQSF.

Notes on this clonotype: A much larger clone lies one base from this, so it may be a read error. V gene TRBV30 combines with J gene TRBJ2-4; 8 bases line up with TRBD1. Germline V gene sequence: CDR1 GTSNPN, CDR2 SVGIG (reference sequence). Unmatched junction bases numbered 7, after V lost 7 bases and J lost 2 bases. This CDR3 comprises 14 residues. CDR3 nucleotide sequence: TGTGCCTTCCCGACAGGGGATACCAAAAACATTCAGTACTTC. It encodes CAFPTGDTKNIQYF.

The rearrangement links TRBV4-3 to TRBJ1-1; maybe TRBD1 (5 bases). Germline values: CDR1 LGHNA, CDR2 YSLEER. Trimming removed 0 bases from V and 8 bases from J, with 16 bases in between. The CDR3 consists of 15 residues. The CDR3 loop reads CASSQDWGLVIEAFF. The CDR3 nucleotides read TGCGCCAGCAGCCAAGACTGGGGACTTGTTATCGAAGCTTTCTTT.

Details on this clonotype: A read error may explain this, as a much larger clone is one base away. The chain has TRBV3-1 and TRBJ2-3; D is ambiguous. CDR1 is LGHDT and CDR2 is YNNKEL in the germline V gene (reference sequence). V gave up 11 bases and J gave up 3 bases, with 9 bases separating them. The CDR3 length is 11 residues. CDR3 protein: CAGKQTDTQYF. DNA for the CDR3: TGTGCCGGCAAGCAAACAGATACGCAGTATTTT.

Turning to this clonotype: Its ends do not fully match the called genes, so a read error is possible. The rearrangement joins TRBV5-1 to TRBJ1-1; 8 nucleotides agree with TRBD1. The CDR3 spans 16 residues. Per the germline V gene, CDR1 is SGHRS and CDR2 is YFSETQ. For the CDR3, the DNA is TGCGCCAGCAGCGTCGCCCGACAGGGGTCATACACTGACGCTTTCTTT. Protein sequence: CASSVARQGSYTDAFF.

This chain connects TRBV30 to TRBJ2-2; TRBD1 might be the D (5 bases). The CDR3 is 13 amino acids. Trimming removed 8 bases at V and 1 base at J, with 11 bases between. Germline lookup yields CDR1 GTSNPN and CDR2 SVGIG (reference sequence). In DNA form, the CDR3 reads TGTGCCGGGGCCAGGGTGAACACCGGGGAGCTGTTTTTT. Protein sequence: CAGARVNTGELFF.

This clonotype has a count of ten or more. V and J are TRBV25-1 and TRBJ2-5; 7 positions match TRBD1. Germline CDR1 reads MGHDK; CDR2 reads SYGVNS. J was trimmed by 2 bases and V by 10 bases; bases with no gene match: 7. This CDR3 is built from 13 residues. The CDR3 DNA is TGTGCCACCATAGGACAGGTTCAAGAGACCCAGTACTTC. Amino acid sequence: CATIGQVQETQYF.

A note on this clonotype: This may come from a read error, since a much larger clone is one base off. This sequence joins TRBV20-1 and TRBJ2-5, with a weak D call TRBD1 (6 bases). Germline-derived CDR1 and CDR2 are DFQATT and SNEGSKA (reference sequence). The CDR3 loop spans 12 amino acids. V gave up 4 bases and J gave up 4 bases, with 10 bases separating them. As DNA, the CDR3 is TGCAGTGCTATGGACAGCCTAGAGACCCAGTACTTC. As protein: CSAMDSLETQYF.

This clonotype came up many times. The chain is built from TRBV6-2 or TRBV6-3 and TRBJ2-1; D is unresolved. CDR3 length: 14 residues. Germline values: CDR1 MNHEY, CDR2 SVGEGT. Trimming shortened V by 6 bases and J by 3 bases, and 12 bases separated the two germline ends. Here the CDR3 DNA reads TGTGCCAGCAGCCCGGACGAAAGCTACAATGAGCAGTTCTTC. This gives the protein CASSPDESYNEQFF.

The CDR3 loop is CASSYQGPPYEQYF. The CDR3 DNA reads as TGTGCCAGCAGTTATCAGGGGCCCCCCTACGAGCAGTACTTC. The V call is TRBV27, the J call TRBJ2-7; possible D gene TRBD1, 6 bases. This CDR3 has 14 amino acids. Germline CDR1 reads MNHEY; CDR2 reads SMNVEV (reference sequence). The ends were cut back, 4 bases at V and 2 bases at J, with 12 bases in the middle.

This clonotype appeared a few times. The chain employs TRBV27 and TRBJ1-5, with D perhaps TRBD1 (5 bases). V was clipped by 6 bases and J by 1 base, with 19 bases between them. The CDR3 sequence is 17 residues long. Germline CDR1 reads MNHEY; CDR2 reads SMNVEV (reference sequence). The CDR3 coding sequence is TGTGCCAGCAGCCCCGGGGGGTTGCGTGTAAGCAATCAGCCCCAGCATTTT. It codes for CASSPGGLRVSNQPQHF.

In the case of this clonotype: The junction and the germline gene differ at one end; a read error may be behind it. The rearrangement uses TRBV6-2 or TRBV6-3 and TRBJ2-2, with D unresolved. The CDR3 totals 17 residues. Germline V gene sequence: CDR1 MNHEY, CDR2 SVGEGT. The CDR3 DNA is TGTGCCTGCAGCCTTTTCATCCAGGCGCAAAACGCCGGGGAGCTGTTTTTT. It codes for CACSLFIQAQNAGELFF.

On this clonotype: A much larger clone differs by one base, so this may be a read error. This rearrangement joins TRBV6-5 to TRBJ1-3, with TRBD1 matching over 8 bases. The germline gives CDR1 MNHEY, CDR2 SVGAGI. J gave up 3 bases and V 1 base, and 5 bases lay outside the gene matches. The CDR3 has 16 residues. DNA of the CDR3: TGTGCCAGCAGTTACTTGACAGGGGAAGGTGGAAACACCATATATTTT. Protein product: CASSYLTGEGGNTIYF.

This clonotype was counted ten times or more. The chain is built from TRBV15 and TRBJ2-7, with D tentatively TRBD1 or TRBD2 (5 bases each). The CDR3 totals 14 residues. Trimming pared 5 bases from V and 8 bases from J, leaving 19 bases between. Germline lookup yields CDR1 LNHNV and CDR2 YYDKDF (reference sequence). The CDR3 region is CATSGSGTELKQYF. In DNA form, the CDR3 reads TGTGCCACCAGCGGTTCCGGGACCGAACTAAAGCAGTACTTC.

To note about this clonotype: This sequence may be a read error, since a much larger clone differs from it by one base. The CDR3 sequence: CASSSLQGLTDTQYF. CDR3 bases: TGTGCCAGCAGCTCACTACAGGGCCTCACAGATACGCAGTATTTT. This rearrangement joins TRBV11-2 to TRBJ2-3; possibly TRBD1 for D (6 bases). Trimming cost V 4 bases and J 2 bases, with 13 bases left between them. The CDR3 length is 15 residues. The germline V gene has CDR1 SGHAT and CDR2 FQNNGV.

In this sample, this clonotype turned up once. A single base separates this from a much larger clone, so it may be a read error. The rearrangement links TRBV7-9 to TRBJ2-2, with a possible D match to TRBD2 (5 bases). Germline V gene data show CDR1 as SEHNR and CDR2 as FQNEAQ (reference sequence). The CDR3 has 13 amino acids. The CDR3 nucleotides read TGTGCCAGCAGCCTAGGATTGAACGGGGAGCTGTGTTTT. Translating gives CASSLGLNGELCF.

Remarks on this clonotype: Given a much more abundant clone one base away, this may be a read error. CDR3 nucleotides: TGTGCCAGCAGCTTAGCGGGAGGCCGAGGACAAGAGACCCAGTGCTTC. Protein: CASSLAGGRGQETQCF. The chain has TRBV7-9 and TRBJ2-5, with a tentative D call TRBD2 (6 bases). The CDR3 length is 16 residues. The germline CDR1 and CDR2 sequences are SEHNR and FQNEAQ (reference sequence).

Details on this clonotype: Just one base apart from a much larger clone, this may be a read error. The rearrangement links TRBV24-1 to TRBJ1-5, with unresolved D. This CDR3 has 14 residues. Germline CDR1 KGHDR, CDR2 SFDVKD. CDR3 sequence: CASSARASNQPQHF. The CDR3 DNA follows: TGTGCCTCCAGTGCCCGGGCTAGCAATCAGCCCCAGCATTTT.

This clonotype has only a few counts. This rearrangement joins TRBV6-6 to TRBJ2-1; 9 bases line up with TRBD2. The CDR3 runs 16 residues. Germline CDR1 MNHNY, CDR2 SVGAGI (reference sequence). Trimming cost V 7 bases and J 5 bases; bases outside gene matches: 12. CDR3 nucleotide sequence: TGTGCCAGCATCGCTGCTCAGACTAGCGGTGACAATGAGCAGTTCTTC. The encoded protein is CASIAAQTSGDNEQFF.

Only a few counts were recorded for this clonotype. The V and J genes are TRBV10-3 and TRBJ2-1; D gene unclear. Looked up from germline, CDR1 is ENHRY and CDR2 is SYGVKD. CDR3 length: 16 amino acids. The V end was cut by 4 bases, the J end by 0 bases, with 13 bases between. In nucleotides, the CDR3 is TGTGCCATCAGTGCCCCCGACAAGAGCTCCTACAATGAGCAGTTCTTC. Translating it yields CAISAPDKSSYNEQFF.

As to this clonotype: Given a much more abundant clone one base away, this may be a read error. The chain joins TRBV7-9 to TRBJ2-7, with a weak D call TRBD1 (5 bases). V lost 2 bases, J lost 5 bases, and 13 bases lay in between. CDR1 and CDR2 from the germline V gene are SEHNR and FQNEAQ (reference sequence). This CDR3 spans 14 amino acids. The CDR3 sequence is CASSLTTRGNEQYF. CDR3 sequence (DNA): TGTGCCAGCAGCTTAACAACAAGGGGTAACGAGCAGTACTTC.

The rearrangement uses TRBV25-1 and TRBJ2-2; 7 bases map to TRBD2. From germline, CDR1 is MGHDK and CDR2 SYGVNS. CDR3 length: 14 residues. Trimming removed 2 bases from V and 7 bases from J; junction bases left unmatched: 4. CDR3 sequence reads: CASSETLAVGELFF. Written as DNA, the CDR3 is TGTGCCAGCAGTGAAACCCTAGCGGTCGGGGAGCTGTTTTTT. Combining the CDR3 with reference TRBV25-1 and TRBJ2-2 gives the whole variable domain EADIYQTPRYLVIGTGKKITLECSQTMGHDKMYWYQQDPGMELHLIHYSYGVNSTEKGDLSSESTVSRIRTEHFPLTLESARPSHTSQYLCASSETLAVGELFFGEGSRLTVL.

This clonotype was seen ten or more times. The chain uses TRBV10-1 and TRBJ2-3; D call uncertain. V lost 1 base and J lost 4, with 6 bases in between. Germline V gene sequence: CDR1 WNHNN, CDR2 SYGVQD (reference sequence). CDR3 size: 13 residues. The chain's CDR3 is CASSEFGADTQYF. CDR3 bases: TGCGCCAGCAGTGAGTTTGGGGCAGATACGCAGTATTTT.

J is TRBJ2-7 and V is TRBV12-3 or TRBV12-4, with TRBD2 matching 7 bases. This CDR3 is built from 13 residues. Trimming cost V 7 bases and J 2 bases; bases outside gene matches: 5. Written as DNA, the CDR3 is TGTGCCAGCAAAGAGGGGAGGGCCTACGAGCAGTACTTC. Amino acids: CASKEGRAYEQYF.

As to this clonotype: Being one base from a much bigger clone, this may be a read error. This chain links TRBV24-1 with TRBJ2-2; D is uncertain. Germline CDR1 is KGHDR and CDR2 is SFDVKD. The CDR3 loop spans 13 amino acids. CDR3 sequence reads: CATGDPNTGELFF. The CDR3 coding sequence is TGTGCCACCGGTGACCCGAACACCGGGGAGCTGTTTTTT.

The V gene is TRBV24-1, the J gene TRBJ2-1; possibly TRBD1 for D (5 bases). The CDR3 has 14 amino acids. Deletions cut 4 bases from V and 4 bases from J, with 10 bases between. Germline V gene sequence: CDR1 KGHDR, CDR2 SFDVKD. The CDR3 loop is CATSDRQPYNEQFF. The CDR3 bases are TGTGCCACCAGTGACAGACAGCCTTACAATGAGCAGTTCTTC.

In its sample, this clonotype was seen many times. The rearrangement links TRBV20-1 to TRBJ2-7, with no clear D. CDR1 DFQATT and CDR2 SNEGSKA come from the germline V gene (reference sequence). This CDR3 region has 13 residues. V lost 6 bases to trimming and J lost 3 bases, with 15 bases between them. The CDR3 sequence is CSAQIYGHYEQYF. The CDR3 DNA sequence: TGCAGTGCGCAGATCTACGGTCACTACGAGCAGTACTTC.

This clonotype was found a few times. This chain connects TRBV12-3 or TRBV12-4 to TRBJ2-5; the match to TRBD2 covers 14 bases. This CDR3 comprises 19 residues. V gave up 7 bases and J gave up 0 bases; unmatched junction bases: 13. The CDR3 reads CASKLHRLAGGPDQETQYF. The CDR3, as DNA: TGTGCCAGCAAACTGCACCGACTAGCGGGGGGGCCTGACCAAGAGACCCAGTACTTC.